This T cell receptor beta chain was profiled in a study of blood T cells in healthy people across ages. Trimming shortened V by 6 bases and J by 6 bases, and 14 bases separated the two germline ends. Looked up from germline, CDR1 is MNHEY and CDR2 is SVGAGI. The CDR3 totals 13 residues. Points from the study as a whole: Donors of long life had a larger count of naive CD4+ cells and greater diversity than aged donors.

Per individual sample, total RNA of at least 5.5 micrograms was extracted. With a J-beta primer mix and a sample-barcoded 5' primer, a second PCR ran about 6 to 11 cycles. Each single sample gave us at least 2.5 million CDR3-containing paired-end reads. TCRdb processed the 5' RACE reads anew with MiXCR; each CDR3 protein has one entry. The data contain some 690,000 distinct CDR3 sequences, 20% to 25% of them seen just once; the ten biggest clones take up about 22%. Worth noting for this clonotype: What it binds is unknown.

The rearrangement links TRBV6-5 to TRBJ1-2; weak D call: TRBD1 (5 bases). The TCR originated in a man in his 70s in good health. Material: blood. CDR3 loop: CASRLQGTHGYTF. The DNA of the CDR3 is TGTGCCAGCAGACTCCAGGGAACCCATGGCTACACCTTC.